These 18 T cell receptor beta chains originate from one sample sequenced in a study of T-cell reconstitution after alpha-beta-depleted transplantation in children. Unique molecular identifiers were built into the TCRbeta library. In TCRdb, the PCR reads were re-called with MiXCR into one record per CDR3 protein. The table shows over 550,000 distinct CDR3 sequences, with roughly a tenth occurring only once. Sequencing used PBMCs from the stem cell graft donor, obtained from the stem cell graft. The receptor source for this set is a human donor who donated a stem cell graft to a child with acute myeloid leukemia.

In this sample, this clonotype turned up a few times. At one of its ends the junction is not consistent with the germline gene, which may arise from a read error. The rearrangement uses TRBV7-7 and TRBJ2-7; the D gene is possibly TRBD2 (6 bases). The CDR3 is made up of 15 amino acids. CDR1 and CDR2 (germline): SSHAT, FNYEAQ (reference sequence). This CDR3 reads CASSLSRGSSYEQYF. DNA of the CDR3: TGTGCTAGCAGCTTGAGTCGGGGGTCCTCCTACGAGCAGTACTTC.

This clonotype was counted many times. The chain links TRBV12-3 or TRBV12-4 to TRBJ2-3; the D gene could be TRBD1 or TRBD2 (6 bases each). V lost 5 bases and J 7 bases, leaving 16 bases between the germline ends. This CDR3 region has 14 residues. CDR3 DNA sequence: TGTGCCAGCAGTCTTTGGGGGGCCGGGAATACGCAGTATTTT. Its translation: CASSLWGAGNTQYF.

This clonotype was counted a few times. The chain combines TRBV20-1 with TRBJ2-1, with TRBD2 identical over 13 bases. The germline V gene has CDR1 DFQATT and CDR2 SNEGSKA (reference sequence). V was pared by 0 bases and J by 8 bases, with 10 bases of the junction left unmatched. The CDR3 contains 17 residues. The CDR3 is CSARDLWTSGSTDEQFF. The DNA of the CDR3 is TGCAGTGCTAGAGATCTTTGGACTAGCGGGAGCACGGATGAGCAGTTCTTC.

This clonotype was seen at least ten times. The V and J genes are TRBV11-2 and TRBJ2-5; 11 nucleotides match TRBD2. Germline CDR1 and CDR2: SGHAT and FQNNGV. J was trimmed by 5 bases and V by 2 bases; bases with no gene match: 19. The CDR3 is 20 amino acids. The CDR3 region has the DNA TGTGCCAGCAGCTTATATCTCACTAGCGGGAGTTCGGGGCCCAGGGAGACCCAGTACTTC. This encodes CASSLYLTSGSSGPRETQYF.

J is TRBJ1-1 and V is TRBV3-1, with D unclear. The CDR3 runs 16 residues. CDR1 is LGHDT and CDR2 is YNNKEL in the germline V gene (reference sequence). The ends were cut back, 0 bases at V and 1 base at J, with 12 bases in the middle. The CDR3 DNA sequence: TGTGCCAGCAGCCAAGAATTGGGAACCGAGAACACTGAAGCTTTCTTT. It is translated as CASSQELGTENTEAFF. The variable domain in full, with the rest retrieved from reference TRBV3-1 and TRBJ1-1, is DTAVSQTPKYLVTQMGNDKSIKCEQNLGHDTMYWYKQDSKKFLKIMFSYNNKELIINETVPNRFSPKSPDKAHLNLHINSLELGDSAVYFCASSQELGTENTEAFFGQGTRLTVV.

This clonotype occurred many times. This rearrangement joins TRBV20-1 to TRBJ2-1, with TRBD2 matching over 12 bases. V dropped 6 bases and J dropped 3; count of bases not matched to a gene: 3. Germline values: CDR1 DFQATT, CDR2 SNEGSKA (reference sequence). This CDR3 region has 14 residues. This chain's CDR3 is CSAKGLAGYNEQFF. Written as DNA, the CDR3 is TGCAGTGCGAAGGGACTAGCGGGCTACAATGAGCAGTTCTTC.

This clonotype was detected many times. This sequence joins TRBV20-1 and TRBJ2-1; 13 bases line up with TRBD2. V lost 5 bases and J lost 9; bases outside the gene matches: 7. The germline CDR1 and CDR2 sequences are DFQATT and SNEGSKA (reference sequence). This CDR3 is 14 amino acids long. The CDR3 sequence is CSAQLAGGLIEQFF. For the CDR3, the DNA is TGCAGTGCTCAACTAGCGGGAGGGCTCATTGAGCAGTTCTTC.

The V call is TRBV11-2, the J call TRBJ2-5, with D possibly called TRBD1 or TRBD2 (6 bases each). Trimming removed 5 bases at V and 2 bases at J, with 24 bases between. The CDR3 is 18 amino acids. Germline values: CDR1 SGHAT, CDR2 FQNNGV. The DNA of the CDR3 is TGTGCCAGCAGCCTCCGGGGGCACACTACGGGCCCGCAAGAGACCCAGTACTTC. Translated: CASSLRGHTTGPQETQYF.

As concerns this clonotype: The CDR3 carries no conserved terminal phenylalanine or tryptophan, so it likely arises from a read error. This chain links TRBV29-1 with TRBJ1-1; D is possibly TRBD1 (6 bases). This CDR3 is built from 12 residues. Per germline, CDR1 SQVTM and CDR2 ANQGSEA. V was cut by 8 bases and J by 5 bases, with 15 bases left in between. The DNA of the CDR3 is TGCAGCTCCTGGGGAGGGGGGACTGAAGCTTTCATT. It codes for CSSWGGGTEAFI.

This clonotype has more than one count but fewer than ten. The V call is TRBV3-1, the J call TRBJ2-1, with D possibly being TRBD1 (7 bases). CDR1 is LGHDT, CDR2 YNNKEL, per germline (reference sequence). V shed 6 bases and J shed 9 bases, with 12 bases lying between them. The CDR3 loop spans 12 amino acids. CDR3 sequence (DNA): TGTGCCAGCAGGATTCAGGGGGGTGAGCAGTTCTTC. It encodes CASRIQGGEQFF.

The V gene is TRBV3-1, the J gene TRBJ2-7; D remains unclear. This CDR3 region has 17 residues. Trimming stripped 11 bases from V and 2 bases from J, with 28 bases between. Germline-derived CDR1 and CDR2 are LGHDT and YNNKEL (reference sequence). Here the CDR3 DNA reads TGTGCCTGCACCCAAGACTCGTATCGAGCTTCCGCCTACGAGCAGTACTTC. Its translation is CACTQDSYRASAYEQYF.

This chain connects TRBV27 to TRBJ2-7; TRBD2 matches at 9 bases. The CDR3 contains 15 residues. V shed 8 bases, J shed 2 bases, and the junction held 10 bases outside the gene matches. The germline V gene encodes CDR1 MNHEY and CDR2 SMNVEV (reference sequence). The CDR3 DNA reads TGTGCCAGCGGGATTCCAGCGGGAGGCCCCTACGAGCAGTACTTC. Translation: CASGIPAGGPYEQYF.

The CDR3 DNA sequence: TGTGCCAGCAGCCCCAAAGCCGGGACAGCGGGCACTGAAGCTTTCTTT. As protein: CASSPKAGTAGTEAFF. The chain has TRBV3-1 and TRBJ1-1, with 7 bases matching TRBD1. V lost 4 bases, J lost 4 bases, and 12 bases stayed unmatched. The CDR3 has 16 amino acids. Germline CDR1 LGHDT, CDR2 YNNKEL (reference sequence).

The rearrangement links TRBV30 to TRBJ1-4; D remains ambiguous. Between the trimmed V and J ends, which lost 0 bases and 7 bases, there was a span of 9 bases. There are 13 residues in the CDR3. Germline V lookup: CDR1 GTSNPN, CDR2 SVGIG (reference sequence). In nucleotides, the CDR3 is TGTGCCTGGAGTGTCGAGAGGGCTGAAAAACTGTTTTTT. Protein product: CAWSVERAEKLFF.

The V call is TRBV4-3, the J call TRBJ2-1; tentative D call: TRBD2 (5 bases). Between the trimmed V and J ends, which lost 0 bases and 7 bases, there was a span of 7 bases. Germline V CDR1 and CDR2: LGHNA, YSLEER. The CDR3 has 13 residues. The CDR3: CASSQDRENEQFF. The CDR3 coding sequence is TGCGCCAGCAGCCAAGATAGGGAGAATGAGCAGTTCTTC.

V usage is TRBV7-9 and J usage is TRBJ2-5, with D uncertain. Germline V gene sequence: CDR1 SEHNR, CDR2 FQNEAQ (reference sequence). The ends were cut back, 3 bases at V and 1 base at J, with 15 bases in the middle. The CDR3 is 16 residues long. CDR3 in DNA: TGTGCCAGCAGCTTCCCTCTAGGGTCAAGCCAAGAGACCCAGTACTTC. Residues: CASSFPLGSSQETQYF. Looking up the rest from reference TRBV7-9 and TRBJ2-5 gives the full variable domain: DTGVSQNPRHKITKRGQNVTFRCDPISEHNRLYWYRQTLGQGPEFLTYFQNEAQLEKSRLLSDRFSAERPKGSFSTLEIQRTEQGDSAMYLCASSFPLGSSQETQYFGPGTRLLVL.

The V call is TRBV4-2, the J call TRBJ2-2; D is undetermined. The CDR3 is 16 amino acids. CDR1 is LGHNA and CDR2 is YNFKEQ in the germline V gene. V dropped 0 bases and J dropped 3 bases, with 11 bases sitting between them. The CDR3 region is CASSQDLDLYTGELFF. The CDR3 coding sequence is TGTGCCAGCAGCCAAGATCTAGACTTGTACACCGGGGAGCTGTTTTTT.

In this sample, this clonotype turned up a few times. The CDR3 loop is CSVERGRQETQYF. CDR3 bases: TGCAGCGTTGAAAGGGGTCGTCAAGAGACCCAGTACTTC. This chain connects TRBV29-1 to TRBJ2-5; D perhaps matches TRBD1 (5 bases). The CDR3 runs 13 residues. V lost 2 bases, J lost 2 bases, and 9 bases lay in between. Germline V gene sequence: CDR1 SQVTM, CDR2 ANQGSEA.